This T cell receptor beta chain was sequenced in a study of Ad26.COV2.S vaccination and SARS-CoV-2 variants. Study summary: The vaccine Ad26.COV2.S was put into the muscle once, or twice with 56 days between.

Treatment here: 15 to 20 received Ad26.COV2.S at low or high dose, single or two shots; 5 received placebo; per-sample allocation not given. Day 63 after the first injection of vaccine or placebo was the sampling time. The individual, an adult aged 18-55 years, was a donor in Boston. An Ad26 vector expressing Wuhan-strain SARS-CoV-2 spike constituted the vaccine. V lost 3 bases to trimming and J lost 0 bases; unmatched junction nucleotides: 10. Germline CDR1 ENHRY, CDR2 SYGVKD. The length of the CDR3 is 17 residues. Libraries were prepared by immunoSEQ multiplex PCR; TCRdb keeps only in-frame clonotypes and omits some of them. The table shows about 350,000 clones, with 88% occurring only once.

The sequences come from peripheral blood, collected in a trial of Ad26.COV2.S vaccine versus placebo. The sequence came from a person aged 18-60 years who received the Ad26.COV2.S COVID-19 vaccine or a placebo. The rearrangement joins TRBV10-3 to TRBJ2-7; 8 positions match TRBD2. CDR3 in DNA: TGTGCCATCAGTGACGGGGGGGGAACCTCCAGCTCCTACGAGCAGTACTTC. Protein: CAISDGGGTSSSYEQYF.